Presented here are 14 T cell receptor beta chains from one specimen sequenced in a study of blood T cells in healthy people across ages. Through a sample-barcoded 5' primer and a J-beta primer mix, a second PCR was run for roughly 6 to 11 cycles. One entry per CDR3 protein results from TCRdb running MiXCR on the 5' RACE reads. In the table there are about 1.6 million distinct CDR3 sequences, about 35% of which are singletons. Sequenced material: blood. The source is a woman aged 25 to 39 in good health.

This clonotype was counted only a few times. This rearrangement joins TRBV29-1 to TRBJ2-7; D possibly matches TRBD1 or TRBD2 (5 bases each). V dropped 4 bases and J dropped 1 base, with 14 bases sitting between them. CDR3 length: 14 amino acids. Germline assignment: CDR1 SQVTM and CDR2 ANQGSEA. The CDR3 region has the DNA TGCAGCGTTGTAATCCTGGGGGTTTCCTACGAGCAGTACTTC. Protein product: CSVVILGVSYEQYF.

The chain is built from TRBV19 and TRBJ2-5; D may correspond to TRBD1 or TRBD2 (6 bases each). Trimming removed 4 bases from V and 1 base from J, with 22 bases in between. Germline CDR1 is LNHDA and CDR2 is SQIVND (reference sequence). The CDR3 loop spans 18 amino acids. The CDR3 DNA sequence: TGTGCCAGTAGTACACGAGGGGGGCCCTCATTACTCCAAGAGACCCAGTACTTC. Residues: CASSTRGGPSLLQETQYF.

This clonotype was seen more than once but under ten times. The chain has TRBV24-1 and TRBJ2-5; no clear D. CDR3 size: 11 residues. Germline V gives CDR1 KGHDR, CDR2 SFDVKD. Deletions cut 6 bases from V and 3 bases from J, with 4 bases between. The CDR3 loop is CATSNEETQYF. The CDR3 nucleotides read TGTGCCACCAGTAATGAAGAGACCCAGTACTTC.

This chain uses TRBV18 with TRBJ2-5, with 12 nucleotides matching TRBD1. The end of the DNA is better explained by TRBJ2-7, so the J call may be wrong. Germline CDR1 KGHSH, CDR2 LQKENI. The length of the CDR3 is 16 residues. The CDR3 coding sequence is TGTGCCAGCTCATTCCGTGTAGGGACAGGGGGCTTCGAGCAGTACTTC. Translating gives CASSFRVGTGGFEQYF.

This clonotype was found a few times. The chain uses TRBV20-1 and TRBJ2-7, with TRBD1 identical over 8 bases. The germline CDR1 and CDR2 sequences are DFQATT and SNEGSKA (reference sequence). This CDR3 comprises 15 residues. V shed 0 bases, J shed 5 bases, and the junction held 9 bases outside the gene matches. The CDR3 DNA reads TGCAGTGCTAGAGAAGGTACAGGGGGTATGAACGAGCAGTACTTC. This codes for CSAREGTGGMNEQYF.

The sample holds many counts of this clonotype. This chain links TRBV10-3 with TRBJ1-2; no reliable D call. CDR1 ENHRY and CDR2 SYGVKD come from the germline V gene. V dropped 0 bases and J dropped 2 bases, with 7 bases sitting between them. The CDR3 loop spans 14 amino acids. DNA for the CDR3: TGTGCCATCAGTGAGTCAACAGAAAACTATGGCTACACCTTC. Protein: CAISESTENYGYTF.

This clonotype was detected ten times or more. The chain is built from TRBV4-1 and TRBJ2-3; D remains ambiguous. V was shortened by 0 bases and J by 10 bases, with 8 bases between the two germline ends. The CDR3 extends over 12 amino acids. The germline V gene has CDR1 MGHRA and CDR2 YSYEKL. CDR3 coding DNA: TGCGCCAGCAGCCAAGAAGGAGTTGCGCAGTATTTT. Encoded protein: CASSQEGVAQYF.

In its sample, this clonotype was seen a few times. V usage is TRBV28 and J usage is TRBJ2-5; D could derive from TRBD1 or TRBD2 (5 bases each). V was trimmed by 7 bases and J by 5 bases, leaving 17 bases between them. This CDR3 is 14 amino acids long. Germline V lookup: CDR1 MDHEN, CDR2 SYDVKM. The CDR3 loop reads CASTPRQGRETQYF. The CDR3 DNA reads TGTGCCAGCACCCCCCGGCAGGGACGGGAGACCCAGTACTTC. The full variable domain, with the rest looked up from reference TRBV28 and TRBJ2-5, is DVKVTQSSRYLVKRTGEKVFLECVQDMDHENMFWYRQDPGLGLRLIYFSYDVKMKEKGDIPEGYSVSREKKERFSLILESASTNQTSMYLCASTPRQGRETQYFGPGTRLLVL.

This clonotype was seen ten or more times. The chain links TRBV29-1 to TRBJ1-2, with unresolved D. This CDR3 spans 14 amino acids. V lost 1 base and J 0 bases, leaving 9 bases between the germline ends. Germline V gene data show CDR1 as SQVTM and CDR2 as ANQGSEA. The CDR3 DNA sequence: TGCAGCGTTGAAGTGGCCGAAGCTAACTATGGCTACACCTTC. Amino acids: CSVEVAEANYGYTF. Full variable domain (remainder filled in from reference TRBV29-1 and TRBJ1-2): SAVISQKPSRDICQRGTSLTIQCQVDSQVTMMFWYRQQPGQSLTLIATANQGSEATYESGFVIDKFPISRPNLTFSTLTVSNMSPEDSSIYLCSVEVAEANYGYTFGSGTRLTVV.

The V gene is TRBV29-1, the J gene TRBJ1-2, with D possibly matching TRBD1 (6 bases). The CDR3 length is 14 residues. Germline values: CDR1 SQVTM, CDR2 ANQGSEA. V lost 7 bases to trimming and J lost 3 bases, with 18 bases between them. The CDR3 sequence is CSASWGPDDYGYTF. CDR3 nucleotides: TGCAGCGCCTCCTGGGGGCCTGATGACTATGGCTACACCTTC.

The chain links TRBV29-1 to TRBJ1-5; 8 nucleotides align to TRBD1. The germline CDR1 and CDR2 sequences are SQVTM and ANQGSEA. The CDR3 is 14 amino acids. The junction had 8 bases not matched to a gene; V was cut back by 8 bases and J by 2 bases. CDR3 amino acids: CSIGQGTGNQPQHF. CDR3 nucleotides: TGCAGCATTGGACAGGGCACTGGCAATCAGCCCCAGCATTTT.

The chain combines TRBV28 with TRBJ1-1; 8 positions agree with TRBD1. The V and J ends lost 5 bases and 3 bases, in that order; junction bases with no gene match: 8. The CDR3 is made up of 15 amino acids. Germline assignment: CDR1 MDHEN and CDR2 SYDVKM. CDR3: CASSPPRGLYTEAFF. The CDR3 nucleotides read TGTGCCAGCAGTCCTCCCAGGGGGCTTTACACTGAAGCTTTCTTT.

This clonotype showed up many times. The chain carries TRBV10-2 and TRBJ2-7, with 7 bases aligning to TRBD2. Trimming at V came to 6 bases and at J to 6 bases, leaving 8 bases not matched to a gene. The CDR3 is made up of 13 amino acids. Germline lookup yields CDR1 WSHSY and CDR2 SAAADI. The CDR3 here is CASSPGGRAEQYF. In DNA form, the CDR3 reads TGCGCCAGCAGCCCGGGAGGACGAGCCGAGCAGTACTTC.

The chain recombines TRBV27 with TRBJ2-1, with TRBD2 matching 12 bases. Germline V gene data show CDR1 as MNHEY and CDR2 as SMNVEV (reference sequence). The CDR3 runs 18 residues. V was clipped by 6 bases and J by 2 bases; unmatched bases: 11. The CDR3 loop is CASSHLPSGRAPYNEQFF. CDR3 in DNA: TGTGCCAGCAGCCACCTCCCTAGCGGGAGGGCCCCCTACAATGAGCAGTTCTTC.